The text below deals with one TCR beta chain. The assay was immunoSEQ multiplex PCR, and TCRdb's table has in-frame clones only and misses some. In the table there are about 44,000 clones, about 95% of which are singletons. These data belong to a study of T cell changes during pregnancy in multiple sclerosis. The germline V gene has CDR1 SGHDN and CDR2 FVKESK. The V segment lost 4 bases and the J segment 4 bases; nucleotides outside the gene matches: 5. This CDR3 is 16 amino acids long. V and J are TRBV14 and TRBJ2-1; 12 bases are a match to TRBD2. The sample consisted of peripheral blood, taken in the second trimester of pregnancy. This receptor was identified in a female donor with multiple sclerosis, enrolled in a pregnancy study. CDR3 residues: CASSPLAGGSYNEQFF. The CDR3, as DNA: TGTGCCAGCAGCCCCCTAGCGGGGGGGAGTTACAATGAGCAGTTCTTC. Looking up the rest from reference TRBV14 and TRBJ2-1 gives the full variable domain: EAGVTQFPSHSVIEKGQTVTLRCDPISGHDNLYWYRRVMGKEIKFLLHFVKESKQDESGMPNNRFLAERTGGTYSTLKVQPAELEDSGVYFCASSPLAGGSYNEQFFGPGTRLTVL.